The clone carrying this TCR beta chain showed up many times. Its antigen remains unknown. Any patient presenting with uncontrolled infection, other autoimmune disease, pregnancy or lactation was left out. These data originate in a study of T cells in Graves' hyperthyroidism and ophthalmopathy. Study at large: At the time of initial diagnosis and before any treatment, peripheral blood was collected. Whole-study results and caveats: Before onset, ophthalmopathy was predicted by the model a median 6.5 months earlier. Separation of ophthalmopathy from stable hyperthyroidism was achieved by a 13 V-J model.

Germline V gives CDR1 SGHRS, CDR2 YFSETQ. The CDR3 has 16 residues. V lost 5 bases and J lost 1, with 17 bases in between. Amplification yielded TCR beta CDR3 regions, with RNA transcripts as the source. HTBI primers were used for first-round RT-PCR of the TCR CDR3. One entry per CDR3 protein, called by TCRdb with MiXCR from the multiplex PCR reads. The table has roughly 700,000 distinct CDR3 sequences, around 16% seen once. Input material: blood. This clonotype was obtained from a man in his fifties or sixties with Graves' hyperthyroidism. This sequence joins TRBV5-1 and TRBJ2-3; no firm D call. The CDR3: CASSPRWVLGTDTQYF. The DNA for the CDR3 is TGCGCCAGCAGTCCCCGTTGGGTGTTGGGCACAGATACGCAGTATTTT.